This T cell receptor (beta chain) was sequenced for a study of CD8 T cells in ankylosing spondylitis. Only a few counts were recorded for this clonotype. Its antigen is still unknown. The length of the CDR3 is 15 residues. The germline V gene encodes CDR1 LGHDT and CDR2 YNNKEL (reference sequence). The V segment lost 4 bases and the J segment 8 bases; nucleotides outside the gene matches: 7. Study-level findings and limits: Seemingly characteristic of ankylosing spondylitis blood was a TCR beta motif consisting of eight highly homologous variants.

TCRdb reanalysed the 5' RACE reads using MiXCR and keeps one entry per CDR3 protein. The sample lists under 450,000 distinct CDR3 sequences; roughly 17% were seen once. The sequenced sample was blood, either unsorted or a sorted T cell fraction (not recorded which). The chain uses TRBV3-1 and TRBJ1-4; the match to TRBD1 covers 10 bases. The origin of this receptor is a male donor with ankylosing spondylitis. The CDR3 reads CASSLQTGGGEKLFF. CDR3 nucleotides: TGTGCCAGCAGCCTTCAGACAGGGGGCGGAGAAAAACTGTTTTTT. The whole variable domain, filled in from reference TRBV3-1 and TRBJ1-4, reads DTAVSQTPKYLVTQMGNDKSIKCEQNLGHDTMYWYKQDSKKFLKIMFSYNNKELIINETVPNRFSPKSPDKAHLNLHINSLELGDSAVYFCASSLQTGGGEKLFFGSGTQLSVL.